These T cell receptor beta chains were read from a single sample in a study of STAT5B mutations in CD4+ large granular lymphocyte leukemia. Data came from immunoSEQ multiplex PCR; TCRdb stores just in-frame clones and leaves some out. The data contain roughly 30,000 clones, approximately 80% of them seen just once; the ten biggest clones take up approximately 2.1%. The specimen sequenced was CD4+ T cells from blood buffy coats. All receptors come from a human donor in good health. CDR3s include the opening cysteine and the closing phenylalanine or tryptophan. The D gene is left open where the match is weak. Clone size appears in some rows only: once, few, many, or a class for an expanded clone.

d_call,v_call,clone_size,j_call,cdr3_nt,cdr3_aa
NA,TRBV6-4,NA,TRBJ1-1,TGTGCCAGCAGTGACTCCAACAGAAAGGGTGAAGCTTTCTTT,CASSDSNRKGEAFF
TRBD2,TRBV6-5,NA,TRBJ2-1,TGTGCCAGCACCTCGGGGGGAAGCTACAATGAGCAGTTCTTC,CASTSGGSYNEQFF
TRBD2,TRBV5-1,few,TRBJ2-1,TGCGCCAGCAGCCCTGGCGGTCTAGCGGGGGGTGAGCAGTTCTTC,CASSPGGLAGGEQFF
NA,TRBV7-2,NA,TRBJ2-4,TGTGCCAGCAGCTTAGTTGTGGGGGGCCTGGGCATTCAGTACTTC,CASSLVVGGLGIQYF
NA,TRBV2,NA,TRBJ1-3,TGTGCCAGCAGTGAAACTCCTAAGAGGGGGGCTGGAAACACCATATATTTT,CASSETPKRGAGNTIYF
NA,TRBV5-5,NA,TRBJ2-7,TGTGCCAGCAGCCTGAACTACGAGCAGTACTTC,CASSLNYEQYF
NA,TRBV7-9,NA,TRBJ1-2,TGTGCCAGCAGCCCCGGGACCGAGTTCGGCTACACCTTC,CASSPGTEFGYTF
TRBD1,TRBV29-1,NA,TRBJ1-1,TGCAGCGTGGCCCTTGGTAGGGGGCCGGGGGATGAAGCTTTCTTT,CSVALGRGPGDEAFF
NA,TRBV29-1,once,TRBJ2-3,TGCAGCGTTGGGGGGCGCGTTTCAGATACGCAGTATTTT,CSVGGRVSDTQYF
TRBD1,TRBV28,medium-sized,TRBJ1-2,TGTGCCAGCAGTTCCGGACAGGGACGCGGCTACACCTTC,CASSSGQGRGYTF
NA,TRBV5-4,NA,TRBJ1-4,TGTGCCAGCAGTGTGGGACAAGGCCCGTCGGAACTGTTTTTT,CASSVGQGPSELFF
NA,TRBV5-1,few,TRBJ1-1,TGCGCCAGCAGCTTGGGGCAGGCCTATGAAGCTTTCTTT,CASSLGQAYEAFF
NA,TRBV6-6,NA,TRBJ1-4,TGTGCCAGCAGAGGGAGGGAGGGTGAAAAACTGTTTTTT,CASRGREGEKLFF
TRBD1,TRBV6-5,NA,TRBJ1-2,TGTGCCAGCAGACGACCGACAGGGAATCTTGGCTACACCTTC,CASRRPTGNLGYTF
NA,TRBV29-1,NA,TRBJ1-1,TGCAGCGGACGGACAGATATGAACACTGAAGCTTTCTTT,CSGRTDMNTEAFF
NA,TRBV30,NA,TRBJ2-1,TGTGCCTGGAGTCCCATTGGGACGGTGGGCTACAATGAGCAGTTCTTC,CAWSPIGTVGYNEQFF
NA,TRBV10-3,NA,TRBJ2-7,TGTGCCATCAGTGAGTCGACCCTGTCCTACGAGCAGTACTTC,CAISESTLSYEQYF
NA,TRBV10-1,NA,TRBJ2-1,TGCGCCAGCAGTGAGGCGGGGGCCTCCTACAATGAGCAGTTCTTC,CASSEAGASYNEQFF
TRBD1,TRBV6-1,NA,TRBJ2-5,TGTGCCAGCACCTCACAGGGGCCATCTCAGACCCAGTACTTC,CASTSQGPSQTQYF
TRBD2,TRBV11-3,NA,TRBJ2-7,TGTGCCAGCAAGAAAAGGCCGGGACTAGGGTACGAGCAGTACTTC,CASKKRPGLGYEQYF
NA,TRBV7-3,NA,TRBJ2-1,TGTGCCAGCAGCTCCCAGGTTTACAATGAGCAGTTCTTC,CASSSQVYNEQFF
TRBD1,TRBV4-2,NA,TRBJ1-5,TGTGCCAGCAGCCAAGGGGGACAGGGTAACGGCAATCAGCCCCAGCATTTT,CASSQGGQGNGNQPQHF
TRBD2,TRBV6-5,NA,TRBJ2-7,TGTGCCAGCCTACCGGCTAGCGGGCGTGAGCAGTACTTC,CASLPASGREQYF
TRBD1,TRBV6-1,NA,TRBJ2-7,TGTGCCAGCAGGGGACAGGGCGGGCCCTACGAGCAGTACTTC,CASRGQGGPYEQYF
TRBD2,TRBV6-6,NA,TRBJ2-7,TGTGCCAGCAGTATAGCGGGGGGAACCTACGAGCAGTACTTC,CASSIAGGTYEQYF
NA,TRBV27,medium-sized,TRBJ2-7,TGTGCCAGCAGTTCGACAGTGGCGGGCGAGCAGTACTTC,CASSSTVAGEQYF
NA,TRBV9,NA,TRBJ2-1,TGTGCCAGCAGCCTGGGCCGACATAGCAACAATGAGCAGTTCTTC,CASSLGRHSNNEQFF
NA,TRBV5-1,few,TRBJ1-5,TGCGCCAGCAGCTTGGACTACGATCAGCCCCAGCATTTT,CASSLDYDQPQHF
NA,TRBV18,NA,TRBJ2-2,TGTGCCAGCTCACCTTTGCGTTCGGCAGGGTCGGCCGGGGAGCTGTTTTTT,CASSPLRSAGSAGELFF
NA,TRBV30,NA,TRBJ2-3,TGTGCCTGGAGTGAGGGTAGGGTTGGCGCAGATACGCAGTATTTT,CAWSEGRVGADTQYF
TRBD1,TRBV7-3,NA,TRBJ2-7,TGTGCCAGCAGCCGTACCGGGACAGCCGACTACGAGCAGTACTTC,CASSRTGTADYEQYF
NA,TRBV19,NA,TRBJ2-7,TGTGCCAGTAGTAATAACCAACCCGGCGGCGAGCAGTACTTC,CASSNNQPGGEQYF
TRBD1,TRBV10-3,NA,TRBJ2-7,TGTGCCATCAGTGAGTCGACGCCCGTACCGGGACAGCGCGCCTACGAGCAGTACTTC,CAISESTPVPGQRAYEQYF
NA,TRBV2,NA,TRBJ1-1,TGTGCCAGCCTCCTGGGACAGAACACTGAAGCTTTCTTT,CASLLGQNTEAFF
TRBD1,TRBV9,NA,TRBJ1-1,TGTGCCAGCAGCGTAAGGACAGGGGGGTCGGCTGAAGCTTTCTTT,CASSVRTGGSAEAFF
NA,TRBV27,NA,TRBJ2-7,TGTGCCAGCAGTTTAAGGGGTACCGGCATCCTTTCCTACGAGCAGTACTTC,CASSLRGTGILSYEQYF
NA,TRBV5-1,NA,TRBJ2-3,TGCGCCAGCAGCTCACAGAGCCGTCCCGATACGCAGTATTTT,CASSSQSRPDTQYF
TRBD1,TRBV29-1,NA,TRBJ1-5,TGCAGCGTAACACAGGGGAGCAGCAATCAGCCCCAGCATTTT,CSVTQGSSNQPQHF
NA,TRBV6-4,NA,TRBJ2-3,TGTGCCAGCCAGCGGGAAGGGGGCTTAACAGATACGCAGTATTTT,CASQREGGLTDTQYF
NA,TRBV19,NA,TRBJ1-4,TGTGCCAGTAGTATCCCGGATGGGAAGGAAAAACTGTTTTTT,CASSIPDGKEKLFF
NA,TRBV29-1,NA,TRBJ2-1,TGCAGCGTTGCGAGCCTCCGAGCCACTGAGCAGTTCTTC,CSVASLRATEQFF
NA,TRBV28,NA,TRBJ1-1,TGTGCCAGCAGGGGCAAACCGGAAGCTTTCTTT,CASRGKPEAFF
TRBD2,TRBV2,NA,TRBJ2-1,TGTGCCAGCAGTGATTATGCGGGAGTTGTTGAGCAGTTCTTC,CASSDYAGVVEQFF
NA,TRBV9,NA,TRBJ2-5,TGTGCCAGCAGCCGAGGGGGGTGGTACCCGTACCAAGAGACCCAGTACTTC,CASSRGGWYPYQETQYF
NA,TRBV10-2,NA,TRBJ2-3,TGCGCCAGTACTAGTTCAGATACGCAGTATTTT,CASTSSDTQYF
TRBD2,TRBV19,NA,TRBJ2-3,TGTGCCAGTAGAAACGGGCGGGGGAGCACAGATACGCAGTATTTT,CASRNGRGSTDTQYF
NA,TRBV7-2,NA,TRBJ2-1,TGTGCCAGCAGCTTAGTTCCCAGAAAATACAATGAGCAGTTCTTC,CASSLVPRKYNEQFF
NA,TRBV29-1,NA,TRBJ1-1,TGCAGCACCTTGGGGGTACAGGTGAACACTGAAGCTTTCTTT,CSTLGVQVNTEAFF
NA,TRBV19,NA,TRBJ2-3,TGTGCCAGTAGTATAACGGGGCCAGGAAAATCCGGTGATACGCAGTATTTT,CASSITGPGKSGDTQYF
NA,TRBV6-6,once,TRBJ1-2,TGTGCCAGCAGTTACTCCCCAGGGATAGCGGGCGGCTACACCTTC,CASSYSPGIAGGYTF
NA,TRBV5-6,NA,TRBJ1-1,TGTGCCAGCAGCCGTCGGGGGACGGCGACCACTGAAGCTTTCTTT,CASSRRGTATTEAFF
NA,TRBV7-9,NA,TRBJ1-2,TGTGCCAGCAGCTCTGGCAGGGTGTACACCTTC,CASSSGRVYTF
NA,TRBV7-9,NA,TRBJ2-7,TGTGCCAGCAGCACGATCTACGAGCAGTACTTC,CASSTIYEQYF
NA,TRBV7-9,NA,TRBJ2-7,TGTGCCAGCAGCTCACAGGGTCCCGCTACTAGAGAGCAGTACTTC,CASSSQGPATREQYF